The rows below give T cell receptor beta chains drawn from one sample of a study of blood T cells in healthy people across ages. One entry per CDR3 protein, called by TCRdb with MiXCR from the 5' RACE reads. The sample holds nearly 800,000 distinct CDR3 sequences; around three fifths are singletons and the top ten take roughly 25%. Sequencing was done on a sample of blood. Receptor source: a man aged 40-49 years in good health. CDR3s include the opening cysteine and the closing phenylalanine or tryptophan. The D gene is left open where the match is weak. Clone size is shown for a subset of rows, as once, few, many or a class of expanded clone.

TRBJ2-2	NA	TRBV21-1	NA	TGTGCCAGCAGAAGCAAACCTAGCGGGGGGAACACCGGGGAGCTGTTTTTT	CASRSKPSGGNTGELFF
TRBJ2-1	TRBD2	TRBV20-1	once	TGCAGTGCCCGAAGGTCCCTAGCGGGAGTTTCATCTCCGGGCAATGAGCAGTTCTTC	CSARRSLAGVSSPGNEQFF
TRBJ2-1	TRBD1	TRBV7-3	NA	TGTGCCAGCAGTACTTACCCGGGACAGGGGAACAATGAGCAGTTCTTC	CASSTYPGQGNNEQFF
TRBJ2-7	TRBD1	TRBV6-2/TRBV6-3	NA	TGTGTCAGCAGCCCCGCGGGACAGGAGAAGGCCCAGTACTTC	CVSSPAGQEKAQYF
TRBJ1-4	NA	TRBV6-5	NA	TGTGCCAGCAGTTATAATTTTCCAGGACAGCGTGCAACTAATGAAAAACTGTTTTTT	CASSYNFPGQRATNEKLFF
TRBJ2-1	NA	TRBV6-8	NA	TGTGCCAGCAGTTACCCCAAGTCGGAAGGGGCCGCGTACAATGAGCAGTTCTTC	CASSYPKSEGAAYNEQFF
TRBJ2-1	TRBD1	TRBV9	NA	TGTGCCAGCAGCATCTGGACAGGGGCGGAAGAGACCCAGTTCTTC	CASSIWTGAEETQFF
TRBJ1-1	NA	TRBV6-5	few	TGTGCCAGCAGCCCTCGGACGGGAAACACTGAAGCTTTCTTT	CASSPRTGNTEAFF
TRBJ2-1	NA	TRBV6-6	NA	TGTGCCAGCAGTGGGGGGCCAGGGTGGGATGAGCAGTTCTTC	CASSGGPGWDEQFF
TRBJ1-2	NA	TRBV20-1	NA	TGCAGTGCTAGTGGGCCCGCGGACTATGGCTACACCTTC	CSASGPADYGYTF
TRBJ1-4	NA	TRBV5-1	few	TGCGCCAGCAGCCCTACAGGGTCAACTAATGAAAAACTGTTTTTT	CASSPTGSTNEKLFF
TRBJ1-2	NA	TRBV29-1	NA	TGCAGCGTTCCAGTGGGGGCCCCTAACTATGGCTACACCTTC	CSVPVGAPNYGYTF
TRBJ2-3	NA	TRBV7-9	NA	TGTGCCAGCTATGATAGCGGATTTTTCACAGATACGCAGTATTTT	CASYDSGFFTDTQYF
TRBJ2-3	TRBD2	TRBV20-1	few	TGCAGTGCTAGTGGGACTAGCGGGTTCACAGATACGCAGTATTTT	CSASGTSGFTDTQYF
TRBJ1-5	TRBD1	TRBV6-1	NA	TGTGCCAGCACCACGGGGCAGGGGGCACCCTATAGCAATCAGCCCCAGCATTTT	CASTTGQGAPYSNQPQHF